Listed below are T cell receptor beta chains from one sample, sequenced in a study of long-term antiretroviral therapy in people with HIV. Using immunoSEQ multiplex PCR, the repertoire was profiled, and TCRdb retains in-frame clones only, with some absent. The table has 35,000 to 40,000 clones, roughly 93% seen once; the top ten hold just over 3.5%. This specimen consisted of unsorted PBMCs, obtained 4.1 years after starting antiretroviral therapy. The source is a woman aged 45 to 65 with HIV. CDR3s include the opening cysteine and the closing phenylalanine or tryptophan. D genes are given only for firm matches. Clone size, where shown, is once, few, many, or a class for clones that have expanded.

CDR3aa: CASSLLSGGADNEQFF; CDR3nt: TGTGCCAGCAGCTTACTCAGCGGGGGGGCCGATAATGAGCAGTTCTTC; v_gene: TRBV7-3; j_gene: TRBJ2-1; abundance: -; d_gene: TRBD2
CDR3aa: CASSPGGLETQYF; CDR3nt: TGTGCCAGTAGCCCAGGGGGATTGGAGACCCAGTACTTC; v_gene: TRBV19; j_gene: TRBJ2-5; abundance: -; d_gene: TRBD1
CDR3aa: CASSERLGGYEQYF; CDR3nt: TGTGCCAGCAGCGAGCGACTAGGGGGGTACGAGCAGTACTTC; v_gene: TRBV4-2; j_gene: TRBJ2-7; abundance: few; d_gene: -
CDR3aa: CASGLVWDRGQETQYF; CDR3nt: TGTGCTAGTGGTTTGGTGTGGGACAGGGGGCAAGAGACCCAGTACTTC; v_gene: TRBV12-5; j_gene: TRBJ2-5; abundance: -; d_gene: TRBD1
CDR3aa: CASKRQVNYGYTF; CDR3nt: TGTGCCAGCAAAAGACAGGTTAACTATGGCTACACCTTC; v_gene: TRBV5-4; j_gene: TRBJ1-2; abundance: -; d_gene: -
CDR3aa: CASSDSGGEQYF; CDR3nt: TGCGCCAGCAGCGACTCGGGAGGCGAGCAGTACTTC; v_gene: TRBV5-1; j_gene: TRBJ2-7; abundance: -; d_gene: TRBD2
CDR3aa: CAGSRYGYTF; CDR3nt: TGTGCCGGCTCCCGCTATGGCTACACCTTC; v_gene: TRBV6-1; j_gene: TRBJ1-2; abundance: -; d_gene: -
CDR3aa: CASSYTPTSAVSYTF; CDR3nt: TGTGCCAGCAGTTACACCCCGACGAGTGCGGTTAGCTACACCTTC; v_gene: TRBV6-5; j_gene: TRBJ1-2; abundance: once; d_gene: -
CDR3aa: CASRDVAEAFF; CDR3nt: TGTGCCAGCAGGGATGTGGCTGAAGCTTTCTTT; v_gene: TRBV6-1; j_gene: TRBJ1-1; abundance: -; d_gene: -
CDR3aa: CASSLVGAQAFF; CDR3nt: TGCGCCAGCAGCTTGGTGGGGGCTCAAGCTTTCTTT; v_gene: TRBV5-1; j_gene: TRBJ1-1; abundance: -; d_gene: -
CDR3aa: CASSLLRPTVRTGELFF; CDR3nt: TGTGCCAGCAGCTTGTTACGGCCTACCGTTCGGACCGGGGAGCTGTTTTTT; v_gene: TRBV5-4; j_gene: TRBJ2-2; abundance: -; d_gene: -
CDR3aa: CASSLGPVNTEAFF; CDR3nt: TGTGCCAGCAGCTTAGGGCCGGTGAACACTGAAGCTTTCTTT; v_gene: TRBV7-6; j_gene: TRBJ1-1; abundance: -; d_gene: -
CDR3aa: CASGHLQVANYGYTF; CDR3nt: TGTGCCAGCGGCCACTTACAAGTAGCTAACTATGGCTACACCTTC; v_gene: TRBV27; j_gene: TRBJ1-2; abundance: -; d_gene: -
CDR3aa: CASSEFGSYGYTF; CDR3nt: TGTGCCAGCAGTGAGTTTGGTTCCTATGGCTACACCTTC; v_gene: TRBV6-1; j_gene: TRBJ1-2; abundance: -; d_gene: -
CDR3aa: CASSLARGGSSYNSPLHF; CDR3nt: TGTGCCAGCAGCTTGGCCAGGGGAGGCAGCTCCTATAATTCACCCCTCCACTTT; v_gene: TRBV5-6; j_gene: TRBJ1-6; abundance: -; d_gene: -
CDR3aa: CASSLKRSSGNTIYF; CDR3nt: TGTGCCAGCAGCTTAAAACGGAGCTCTGGAAACACCATATATTTT; v_gene: TRBV11-2; j_gene: TRBJ1-3; abundance: -; d_gene: -
CDR3aa: CASSLRGQETQYF; CDR3nt: TGTGCCAGCAGCTTAAGAGGCCAAGAGACCCAGTACTTC; v_gene: TRBV13; j_gene: TRBJ2-5; abundance: -; d_gene: -
CDR3aa: CASSETSGGADTQYF; CDR3nt: TGTGCCAGCAGCGAGACTAGCGGGGGGGCAGATACGCAGTATTTT; v_gene: TRBV9; j_gene: TRBJ2-3; abundance: -; d_gene: TRBD2
CDR3aa: CASSSQGITSNEKLFF; CDR3nt: TGCGCCAGCAGCTCACAGGGTATCACTTCTAATGAAAAACTGTTTTTT; v_gene: TRBV5-1; j_gene: TRBJ1-4; abundance: once; d_gene: -
CDR3aa: CTKTNRGLYEQYF; CDR3nt: TGCACCAAAACAAACAGGGGTCTGTACGAGCAGTACTTC; v_gene: TRBV1; j_gene: TRBJ2-7; abundance: -; d_gene: -
CDR3aa: CASSHQTGVNEKLFF; CDR3nt: TGTGCCAGCAGCCATCAAACCGGGGTTAATGAAAAACTGTTTTTT; v_gene: TRBV4-2; j_gene: TRBJ1-4; abundance: -; d_gene: -
CDR3aa: CASSPQGVAGNTEAFF; CDR3nt: TGTGCCAGCTCACCTCAGGGGGTAGCTGGGAACACTGAAGCTTTCTTT; v_gene: TRBV18; j_gene: TRBJ1-1; abundance: -; d_gene: TRBD1
CDR3aa: CASSLARTGAGYTF; CDR3nt: TGTGCCAGCAGCTTAGCCCGAACAGGGGCAGGCTACACCTTC; v_gene: TRBV13; j_gene: TRBJ1-2; abundance: -; d_gene: TRBD1
CDR3aa: CASREPGQGANQPQHF; CDR3nt: TGTGCCAGCAGAGAACCCGGACAGGGGGCGAATCAGCCCCAGCATTTT; v_gene: TRBV6-1; j_gene: TRBJ1-5; abundance: -; d_gene: TRBD1
CDR3aa: CASRKVRADTQYF; CDR3nt: TGTGCCAGCAGAAAAGTTAGGGCAGATACGCAGTATTTT; v_gene: TRBV7-9; j_gene: TRBJ2-3; abundance: -; d_gene: -
CDR3aa: CASSLTSGGPGTQYF; CDR3nt: TGCGCCAGCAGCCTAACTAGCGGGGGACCGGGTACGCAGTATTTT; v_gene: TRBV4-3; j_gene: TRBJ2-3; abundance: -; d_gene: TRBD2